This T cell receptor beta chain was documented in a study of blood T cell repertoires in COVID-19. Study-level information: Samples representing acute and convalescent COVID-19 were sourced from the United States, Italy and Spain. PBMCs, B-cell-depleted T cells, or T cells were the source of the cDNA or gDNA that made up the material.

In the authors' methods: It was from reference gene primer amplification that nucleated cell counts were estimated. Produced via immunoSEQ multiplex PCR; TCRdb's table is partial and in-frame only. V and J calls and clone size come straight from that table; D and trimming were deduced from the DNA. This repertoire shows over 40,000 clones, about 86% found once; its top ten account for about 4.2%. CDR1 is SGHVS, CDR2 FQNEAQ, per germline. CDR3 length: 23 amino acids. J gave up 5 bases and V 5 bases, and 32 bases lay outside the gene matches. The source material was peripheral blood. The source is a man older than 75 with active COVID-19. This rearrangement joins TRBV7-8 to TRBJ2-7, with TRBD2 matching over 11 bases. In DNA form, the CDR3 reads TGTGCCAGCAGCCCAACCCCCGGTACTAGCGGGAGCTCGGGCGTCGCACCTTCCCACGAGCAGTACTTC. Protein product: CASSPTPGTSGSSGVAPSHEQYF.